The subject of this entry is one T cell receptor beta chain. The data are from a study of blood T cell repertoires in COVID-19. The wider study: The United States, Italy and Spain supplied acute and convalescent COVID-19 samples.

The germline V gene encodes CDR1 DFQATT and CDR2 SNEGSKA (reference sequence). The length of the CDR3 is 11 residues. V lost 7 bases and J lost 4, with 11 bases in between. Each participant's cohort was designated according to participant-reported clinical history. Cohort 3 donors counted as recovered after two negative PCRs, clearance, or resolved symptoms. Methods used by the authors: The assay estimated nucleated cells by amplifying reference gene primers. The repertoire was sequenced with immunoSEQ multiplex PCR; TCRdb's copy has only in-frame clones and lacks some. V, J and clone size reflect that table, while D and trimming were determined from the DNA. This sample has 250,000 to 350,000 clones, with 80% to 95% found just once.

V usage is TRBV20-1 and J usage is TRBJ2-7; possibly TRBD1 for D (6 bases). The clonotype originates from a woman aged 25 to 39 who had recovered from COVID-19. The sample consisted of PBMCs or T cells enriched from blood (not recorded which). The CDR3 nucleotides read TGCAGTGGGGACATGGGGTACGAGCAGTACTTC. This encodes CSGDMGYEQYF.